This record covers a single TCR beta chain. Its antigen remains unidentified. Reverse transcription of roughly 0.5 to 1 ug RNA was performed with random hexamers. From the immunoSEQ multiplex PCR reads, TCRdb called clonotypes with MiXCR, one entry per CDR3 protein. The sample has roughly 140,000 distinct CDR3 sequences, roughly 95% seen once; the top ten hold 0.15% to 0.2%. Trimming shortened V by 2 bases and J by 4 bases, and 5 bases separated the two germline ends. There are 12 residues in the CDR3. Germline CDR1 reads LGHDT; CDR2 reads YNNKEL (reference sequence). This entry is derived from a study of CD8 T cells in Susac syndrome. Points from the study as a whole: When the CD4+ T cell repertoires of patients with Susac syndrome were examined, they did not show any clonal expansion.

CD8+ and CD4+ T cells taken from blood had their TCR beta sequenced. The patients with Susac syndrome were individuals who fulfilled the recently defined diagnostic criteria for disease that was either definite or probable. The V call is TRBV3-1, the J call TRBJ1-1; D gene unclear. Material for sequencing was CD4+ T cells from PBMCs. This TCR was sampled from a human donor with Susac syndrome. CDR3 sequence (DNA): TGTGCCAGCAGCCAAATTTCCACTGAAGCTTTCTTT. Encoded protein: CASSQISTEAFF.